Detailed here is one T cell receptor (beta chain). This sample was taken from a study of blood T cells in healthy people across ages. The germline CDR1 and CDR2 sequences are KGHDR and SFDVKD. After removal of 4 bases from V and 3 bases from J, the junction contained 9 bases not matched to a gene. The CDR3 length is 17 residues. Alongside a J-beta primer mix, a sample-barcoded 5' primer served in a second PCR lasting 7 to 11 cycles. TCRdb reprocessed the 5' RACE reads via MiXCR and lists one record per CDR3 protein. Among about 830,000 distinct CDR3 sequences, about 62% were seen once, and the ten largest hold around a quarter.

This TCR was sampled from a man aged 25-45 years in good health. The sequenced sample consisted of blood. This chain connects TRBV24-1 to TRBJ1-2, with 11 nucleotides matching TRBD1. The CDR3 sequence is CATSEAVPGQGDYGYTF. The CDR3 DNA reads TGTGCCACCAGTGAAGCAGTCCCGGGACAGGGGGACTATGGCTACACCTTC.